This entry lists 25 T cell receptor beta chains sequenced from one sample in a study of neurological immune-mediated disorders. A single record per CDR3 protein comes from TCRdb applying MiXCR to the 5' RACE reads. The sample has roughly 80,000 distinct CDR3 sequences, more than 15% seen once. The sample comprised PBMCs. Receptor source: a woman aged 40 to 50 in good health.

This clonotype was seen at least ten times. The V call is TRBV20-1, the J call TRBJ2-2; 7 nucleotides match TRBD2. With V trimmed by 0 bases and J by 3 bases, 7 bases remained unmatched. CDR3 length: 16 amino acids. Germline loops: CDR1 DFQATT, CDR2 SNEGSKA (reference sequence). In DNA form, the CDR3 reads TGCAGTGCTAGAGATAGCTCCAGCGGGGACACCGGGGAGCTGTTTTTT. Translation gives CSARDSSSGDTGELFF.

This clonotype was counted many times. The V call is TRBV6-5, the J call TRBJ1-1; a weak D match, TRBD1 (6 bases). CDR1 and CDR2 from the germline V gene are MNHEY and SVGAGI. CDR3 size: 16 residues. V shed 1 base and J shed 3 bases, with 15 bases lying between them. The CDR3 is CASSYLQGRGDTEAFF. The DNA for the CDR3 is TGTGCCAGCAGTTACTTACAGGGAAGAGGCGACACTGAAGCTTTCTTT.

This clonotype was seen more than once but under ten times. This chain joins TRBV5-1 and TRBJ2-1; D ambiguous. This CDR3 is built from 13 residues. Trimming removed 6 bases at V and 4 bases at J, with 11 bases between. Germline V gives CDR1 SGHRS, CDR2 YFSETQ. The CDR3 DNA follows: TGCGCCAGCACCCCCGACCCGTACAATGAGCAGTTCTTC. Protein sequence: CASTPDPYNEQFF.

The table lists this clonotype with many counts. V gene TRBV15 combines with J gene TRBJ2-1, with TRBD2 matching over 13 bases. Germline CDR1 reads LNHNV; CDR2 reads YYDKDF (reference sequence). V shed 0 bases, J shed 7 bases, and the junction held 3 bases outside the gene matches. This CDR3 contains 16 residues. CDR3 in DNA: TGTGCCACCAGCAGAGACCGACTAGCGGGGGGTAATGAGCAGTTCTTC. The encoded protein is CATSRDRLAGGNEQFF.

Turning to this clonotype: At one end, the junction sequence differs from germline, possibly due to a read error. The CDR3, as DNA: TGTGCGAGCAGCCACCTAATCCCCCGTTGGGGGAACTATGGCTACACCTTC. As protein: CASSHLIPRWGNYGYTF. The J gene is TRBJ1-2, the V gene TRBV4-2; possibly TRBD1 for D (5 bases). From germline, CDR1 is LGHNA and CDR2 YNFKEQ. The CDR3 spans 17 residues.

This clonotype was seen only once. The CDR3: CASSLAGGQGVSGELFF. As DNA, the CDR3 is TGCGCCAGCAGCTTGGCCGGGGGACAGGGAGTTTCCGGGGAGCTGTTTTTT. The chain links TRBV5-1 to TRBJ2-2, with 9 bases identical to TRBD1. The CDR3 covers 17 residues. The V and J ends lost 0 bases and 6 bases, in that order; junction bases with no gene match: 9. CDR1 and CDR2 from the germline V gene are SGHRS and YFSETQ. Based on the CDR3 plus reference TRBV5-1 and TRBJ2-2, the full variable domain is KAGVTQTPRYLIKTRGQQVTLSCSPISGHRSVSWYQQTPGQGLQFLFEYFSETQRNKGNFPGRFSGRQFSNSRSEMNVSTLELGDSALYLCASSLAGGQGVSGELFFGEGSRLTVL.

The table lists this clonotype with many counts. V is TRBV7-9 and J is TRBJ1-4; D call uncertain. Trimming took off 5 bases at V and 3 bases at J, with 13 bases between the two ends. This CDR3 is built from 15 residues. Germline CDR1 SEHNR, CDR2 FQNEAQ (reference sequence). The CDR3 bases are TGTGCCAGCAGCCTCGTGGCAGCGCCTAATGAAAAACTGTTTTTT. Translation: CASSLVAAPNEKLFF.

The chain joins TRBV6-5 to TRBJ2-3, with TRBD1 identical over 11 bases. The length of the CDR3 is 17 residues. With 6 bases clipped from V and 7 bases from J, the junction kept 15 bases outside the gene matches. Germline CDR1 MNHEY, CDR2 SVGAGI. The CDR3 coding sequence is TGTGCCAGCAGCTTACTCAGGACAGGGGGCTTAGCTAATACGCAGTATTTT. Its translation is CASSLLRTGGLANTQYF.

This clonotype was recorded at least ten times. The rearrangement uses TRBV5-1 and TRBJ2-3; D might be TRBD1 (6 bases). The germline V gene encodes CDR1 SGHRS and CDR2 YFSETQ. V was clipped by 3 bases and J by 5 bases, with 10 bases between them. The CDR3 consists of 13 residues. Here the CDR3 reads CASSYGQQDTQYF. The CDR3 DNA is TGCGCCAGCAGCTACGGACAGCAAGATACGCAGTATTTT.

This clonotype showed up just a few times. The chain carries TRBV5-1 and TRBJ2-1; 14 nucleotides agree with TRBD2. Germline V gene lookup returns CDR1 SGHRS and CDR2 YFSETQ. The CDR3 runs 15 residues. V shed 1 base, J shed 9 bases, and the junction held 3 bases outside the gene matches. The CDR3 region has the DNA TGCGCCAGCAGCTTGCGACTAGCGGGGGGGCGTGAGCAGTTCTTC. Protein: CASSLRLAGGREQFF. The full variable domain, in which reference TRBV5-1 and TRBJ2-1 provide the parts outside the CDR3, is KAGVTQTPRYLIKTRGQQVTLSCSPISGHRSVSWYQQTPGQGLQFLFEYFSETQRNKGNFPGRFSGRQFSNSRSEMNVSTLELGDSALYLCASSLRLAGGREQFFGPGTRLTVL.

Only a few counts were recorded for this clonotype. V usage is TRBV12-3 or TRBV12-4 and J usage is TRBJ2-1, with a tentative D call TRBD2 (6 bases). The V end lost 4 bases, the J end lost 8 bases, and 21 bases lay between the germline ends. The CDR3 runs to 16 residues. Written as DNA, the CDR3 is TGTGCCAGCAGTTCGCCATCGACTAGTTTTGGCGATGAGCAGTTCTTC. Residues: CASSSPSTSFGDEQFF.

This clonotype was seen repeatedly, ten times or more. V gene TRBV24-1 combines with J gene TRBJ2-1; D gene ambiguous. Per the germline V gene, CDR1 is KGHDR and CDR2 is SFDVKD. The CDR3 contains 15 residues. The ends were cut back, 3 bases at V and 7 bases at J, with 15 bases in the middle. DNA of the CDR3: TGTGCCACCAGTGATAAGGCTCGGGCTGTTAATGAGCAGTTCTTC. Amino acid sequence: CATSDKARAVNEQFF.

This clonotype was detected many times. The chain carries TRBV6-2 or TRBV6-3 and TRBJ2-1, with a tentative D call TRBD2 (5 bases). CDR3 length: 15 residues. From germline, CDR1 is MNHEY and CDR2 SVGEGT. The V end lost 6 bases, the J end lost 0 bases, and 12 bases lay between the germline ends. The CDR3 reads CASSSSGYSYNEQFF. The CDR3 DNA is TGTGCCAGCAGCTCCAGCGGTTACTCCTACAATGAGCAGTTCTTC.

This clonotype was counted ten times or more. The J gene is TRBJ2-3, the V gene TRBV10-3; 8 bases agree with TRBD1. Germline V gene lookup returns CDR1 ENHRY and CDR2 SYGVKD. The CDR3 covers 16 residues. J lost 4 bases, V lost 0 bases, and 6 bases had no gene match. The CDR3 nucleotides read TGTGCCATCAGTGAGTCGACCAGGGGGCGACCAGATACGCAGTATTTT. It specifies CAISESTRGRPDTQYF.

This clonotype was detected ten times or more. J is TRBJ2-1 and V is TRBV20-1; 8 nucleotides align to TRBD1. Trimming at V came to 3 bases and at J to 2 bases, leaving 3 bases not matched to a gene. Germline CDR1 is DFQATT and CDR2 is SNEGSKA (reference sequence). The length of the CDR3 is 14 residues. The CDR3 coding sequence is TGCAGTGCTAGGAGGACAGGGCCCTACAATGAGCAGTTCTTC. Translated: CSARRTGPYNEQFF.

This clonotype showed up many times. The J gene is TRBJ2-7, the V gene TRBV11-2; D is unresolved. Between the trimmed V and J ends, which lost 1 base and 1 base, there was a span of 8 bases. Per the germline V gene, CDR1 is SGHAT and CDR2 is FQNNGV. The length of the CDR3 is 14 residues. The CDR3, as DNA: TGTGCCAGCAGCTTAGGTCAGCCGTCCTACGAGCAGTACTTC. Translation: CASSLGQPSYEQYF.

This clonotype was counted ten times or more. The chain uses TRBV11-1 and TRBJ2-1; no clear D. CDR1 and CDR2 (germline): SGHAT, FQDESV (reference sequence). The CDR3 has 12 amino acids. V was cut by 2 bases and J by 6 bases, with 5 bases left in between. Here the CDR3 DNA reads TGTGCCAGCAGCTTAAATGGCAATGAGCAGTTCTTC. Its protein product is CASSLNGNEQFF.

The chain combines TRBV24-1 with TRBJ2-3; D is uncertain. Germline assignment: CDR1 KGHDR and CDR2 SFDVKD. This CDR3 has 14 residues. The V end lost 7 bases, the J end lost 2 bases, and 12 bases lay between the germline ends. CDR3 in amino acids: CATSLGRNTDTQYF. As DNA, the CDR3 is TGTGCCACCAGCCTCGGACGGAACACAGATACGCAGTATTTT.

At least ten counts were recorded for this clonotype. The J gene is TRBJ2-7, the V gene TRBV6-6; 9 bases are shared with TRBD1. V lost 4 bases to trimming and J lost 3 bases; unmatched junction nucleotides: 19. CDR1 MNHNY and CDR2 SVGAGI come from the germline V gene (reference sequence). The CDR3 extends over 19 amino acids. For the CDR3, the DNA is TGTGCCAGCAGTTCCACACAGGGGGCTCCTCCCCGTCCCCTCTACGAGCAGTACGTC. This gives the protein CASSSTQGAPPRPLYEQYV.

This sequence joins TRBV5-1 and TRBJ2-2, with 7 bases aligning to TRBD2. J lost 5 bases, V lost 0 bases, and 7 bases had no gene match. The CDR3 runs 16 residues. CDR1 is SGHRS, CDR2 YFSETQ, per germline. Here the CDR3 DNA reads TGCGCCAGCAGCTTGGGATCTTCCGGGAGGACCGGGGAGCTGTTTTTT. Amino acids: CASSLGSSGRTGELFF.

The sample holds many counts of this clonotype. V is TRBV9 and J is TRBJ1-2, with no clear D. Per germline, CDR1 SGDLS and CDR2 YYNGEE. This CDR3 spans 12 amino acids. The V end was cut by 0 bases, the J end by 9 bases, with 9 bases between. CDR3 in DNA: TGTGCCAGCAGCGTAGAAGGAGGCCGCTACACCTTC. This gives the protein CASSVEGGRYTF.

A note on this clonotype: Sequence at one end of the junction differs from germline and may be a read error. This chain links TRBV6-5 with TRBJ1-5, with D possibly TRBD1 on 5 matching bases. CDR1 and CDR2 (germline): MNHEY, SVGAGI. This CDR3 has 19 residues. The CDR3 loop is CASSYPERCQGSENQPRHF. CDR3 bases: TGTGCCAGCAGTTACCCGGAACGCTGTCAGGGTTCGGAGAATCAGCCCCGGCATTTT.

In its sample, this clonotype was seen a few times. The V and J genes are TRBV29-1 and TRBJ2-1, with TRBD1 as a possible D gene (6 bases). This CDR3 is built from 14 residues. V shed 2 bases and J shed 5 bases, with 13 bases lying between them. CDR1 SQVTM and CDR2 ANQGSEA come from the germline V gene. The CDR3 sequence: CSVELGQRNNEQFF. In nucleotides, the CDR3 is TGCAGCGTTGAATTGGGACAAAGGAACAATGAGCAGTTCTTC.

This clonotype was counted only a few times. The chain carries TRBV6-5 and TRBJ1-2; tentative D call: TRBD1 (5 bases). This CDR3 spans 14 amino acids. The V gene lost 2 bases and the J gene lost 3 bases, with 10 bases spanning the gap. From germline, CDR1 is MNHEY and CDR2 SVGAGI. The CDR3 coding sequence is TGTGCCAGCAGTTACGGGGGGATAGACTATGGCTACACCTTC. This sequence encodes CASSYGGIDYGYTF.

The table lists this clonotype with many counts. This sequence joins TRBV20-1 and TRBJ2-1; tentative D call: TRBD2 (6 bases). Looked up from germline, CDR1 is DFQATT and CDR2 is SNEGSKA (reference sequence). This CDR3 has 12 amino acids. Trimming removed 1 base at V and 9 bases at J, with 10 bases between. CDR3 sequence reads: CSARGRAGEQFF. CDR3 DNA sequence: TGCAGTGCTAGAGGGAGAGCGGGTGAGCAGTTCTTC.